This TCR beta chain is from a study of control samples from healthy donors and cancer patients. This clone came up a few times. TCRdb keeps only in-frame clones here, not all; method: immunoSEQ multiplex PCR. There are about 100,000 clones in the sample; about 89% occur only once, and roughly 7.7% lies in the top ten. The V and J ends lost 8 bases and 6 bases respectively, with 22 bases between them. This CDR3 spans 15 amino acids. Germline V gene lookup returns CDR1 MDHEN and CDR2 SYDVKM. The chain joins TRBV28 to TRBJ1-1; D may be TRBD1 (5 bases). The receptor comes from a man in his thirties or forties in good health. Sequencing was performed on blood. The CDR3 spells CASFTLTFQGPEAFF. As DNA, the CDR3 is TGTGCCAGCTTCACCTTGACCTTCCAGGGACCTGAAGCTTTCTTT.